These 27 T cell receptor beta chains came from one sample sequenced in a study of shared clonotypes between healthy human individuals. Profiled with immunoSEQ multiplex PCR; TCRdb holds only in-frame clones, not every one. The sample includes 2,500,000 or so clones, around 94% of them seen just once. The specimen was naive CD4+ T cells sorted from blood. The subset: CD45RA+ positively selected. The origin of the receptors is a man aged 18 to 29 in good health.

V is TRBV27 and J is TRBJ1-2; 8 nucleotides agree with TRBD1. This CDR3 is 16 amino acids long. V was clipped by 3 bases and J by 7 bases; unmatched bases: 13. Germline assignment: CDR1 MNHEY and CDR2 SMNVEV (reference sequence). CDR3 loop: CASSLDARIDRGGYTF. In DNA, the CDR3 is TGTGCCAGCAGTTTGGACGCCCGGATCGACAGGGGTGGCTACACCTTC.

J is TRBJ1-1 and V is TRBV5-1; the match to TRBD1 covers 7 bases. Germline V gene lookup returns CDR1 SGHRS and CDR2 YFSETQ. This CDR3 region has 15 residues. The V gene end was trimmed by 4 bases and the J gene end by 2 bases; junction bases not matched to a gene: 8. CDR3 sequence reads: CASSQRTGFNTEAFF. Written as DNA, the CDR3 is TGCGCCAGCAGCCAAAGGACAGGCTTTAACACTGAAGCTTTCTTT.

The table lists this clone with a few counts. This specimen includes other DNA sequences encoding the same CDR3. V and J are TRBV6-1 and TRBJ1-5; D is unresolved. Germline-derived CDR1 and CDR2 are MNHNS and SASEGT. This CDR3 has 12 amino acids. The V and J ends lost 6 bases and 0 bases respectively, with 3 bases between them. Here the CDR3 reads CASSNSNQPQHF. The CDR3 region has the DNA TGTGCCAGCAGCAATAGCAATCAGCCCCAGCATTTT.

Details on this clone: The sample contains more than one DNA sequence encoding this CDR3. The chain recombines TRBV18 with TRBJ2-5; D call uncertain. Trimming stripped 0 bases from V and 4 bases from J, with 6 bases between. CDR3 length: 13 amino acids. The germline V gene encodes CDR1 KGHSH and CDR2 LQKENI. The CDR3 coding sequence is TGTGCCAGCTCACCACCGGGCTTAGAGACCCAGTACTTC. Translated: CASSPPGLETQYF.

CDR3 DNA: TGTGCCAGCAGCCCAAGGACTAGCGGGCGAAATTTTAACTATGAGCAGTTCTTC. It translates to CASSPRTSGRNFNYEQFF. The rearrangement links TRBV9 to TRBJ2-1; TRBD2 agrees at 11 bases. The CDR3 has 18 residues. V lost 4 bases and J lost 8; bases outside the gene matches: 17. Germline loops: CDR1 SGDLS, CDR2 YYNGEE.

The chain employs TRBV4-1 and TRBJ2-3; D unclear. Trimming pared 0 bases from V and 2 bases from J, leaving 15 bases between. Germline V lookup: CDR1 MGHRA, CDR2 YSYEKL. The CDR3 is made up of 17 amino acids. The CDR3 region has the DNA TGCGCCAGCAGCCAAGAGGGGTCAGGCAGTCCCACAGATACGCAGTATTTT. Translating gives CASSQEGSGSPTDTQYF.

The chain is built from TRBV7-9 and TRBJ2-7; 11 positions agree with TRBD1. The CDR3 has 15 residues. The V segment lost 5 bases and the J segment 4 bases; nucleotides outside the gene matches: 7. CDR1 and CDR2 (germline): SEHNR, FQNEAQ (reference sequence). In nucleotides, the CDR3 is TGTGCCAGCAGCACGGACAGGGGGCCTTGGTACGAGCAGTACTTC. Its protein product is CASSTDRGPWYEQYF.

The V and J genes are TRBV9 and TRBJ1-6; D is ambiguous. Germline lookup yields CDR1 SGDLS and CDR2 YYNGEE. The CDR3 length is 13 residues. V was cut by 0 bases and J by 6 bases, with 4 bases left in between. The CDR3 DNA is TGTGCCAGCAGCGTAGGGATTAATTCACCCCTCCACTTT. Protein product: CASSVGINSPLHF. The whole variable domain, filled in from reference TRBV9 and TRBJ1-6, reads DSGVTQTPKHLITATGQRVTLRCSPRSGDLSVYWYQQSLDQGLQFLIQYYNGEERAKGNILERFSAQQFPDLHSELNLSSLELGDSALYFCASSVGINSPLHFGNGTRLTVT.

J is TRBJ2-1 and V is TRBV6-5; 7 nucleotides align to TRBD2. The CDR3 covers 13 residues. Germline values: CDR1 MNHEY, CDR2 SVGAGI. After removal of 4 bases from V and 10 bases from J, the junction contained 7 bases not matched to a gene. CDR3 DNA sequence: TGTGCCAGCAGTTCTAGGAGGGAGGGAGAGCAGTTCTTC. It translates to CASSSRREGEQFF.

V is TRBV4-1 and J is TRBJ2-1; 14 nucleotides agree with TRBD2. Germline CDR1 is MGHRA and CDR2 is YSYEKL. Trimming took 4 bases from V and 4 from J; bases not matched to a gene: 9. The CDR3 length is 18 residues. The CDR3 spells CASSPGLAGGFGYNEQFF. CDR3 coding DNA: TGCGCCAGCAGCCCTGGACTAGCGGGAGGATTTGGGTACAATGAGCAGTTCTTC.

The gene calls are TRBV5-1 and TRBJ1-1; D not certain. Germline V gives CDR1 SGHRS, CDR2 YFSETQ. V was trimmed by 0 bases and J by 1 base, leaving 10 bases between them. The length of the CDR3 is 15 residues. The CDR3 bases are TGCGCCAGCAGCTTGGAAGGGCCAGGGAACACTGAAGCTTTCTTT. Translated: CASSLEGPGNTEAFF.

The V and J genes are TRBV7-6 and TRBJ2-1; D is unresolved. CDR3 size: 15 residues. V gave up 1 base and J gave up 5 bases, with 12 bases separating them. Germline values: CDR1 SGHVS, CDR2 FNYEAQ. The CDR3 loop reads CASSLGTRFNNEQFF. The CDR3 nucleotides read TGTGCCAGCAGCTTAGGCACAAGATTTAACAATGAGCAGTTCTTC.

This clone was seen only once. This chain's CDR3 is CASRNTGGIGNQPQHF. Here the CDR3 DNA reads TGTGCCAGCAGGAATACAGGGGGAATCGGCAATCAGCCCCAGCATTTT. The genes are TRBV28 and TRBJ1-5, with 8 bases aligning to TRBD1. Germline values: CDR1 MDHEN, CDR2 SYDVKM. The CDR3 loop spans 16 amino acids. Germline trimming cut 6 bases from V and 2 bases from J; bases unmatched to any gene: 9.

This clone was seen a single time. J is TRBJ1-2 and V is TRBV30; D unclear. CDR1 is GTSNPN, CDR2 SVGIG, per germline (reference sequence). The CDR3 has 14 amino acids. Trimming removed 0 bases from V and 2 bases from J, with 10 bases in between. The CDR3 here is CAWSVLGRNYGYTF. The CDR3 coding sequence is TGTGCCTGGAGTGTATTAGGGCGCAACTATGGCTACACCTTC.

J is TRBJ2-1 and V is TRBV27; D is tentatively TRBD1 or TRBD2 (5 bases each). CDR3 length: 14 residues. Looked up from germline, CDR1 is MNHEY and CDR2 is SMNVEV (reference sequence). The V and J ends lost 5 bases and 9 bases respectively, with 17 bases between them. CDR3 bases: TGTGCCAGCAGTATGATCGCCAGGGAGAGTGAGCAGTTCTTC. This codes for CASSMIARESEQFF.

Only one count was recorded for this clone. The gene calls are TRBV30 and TRBJ2-4; no definite D call. V lost 3 bases to trimming and J lost 2 bases, with 5 bases between them. This CDR3 has 12 residues. CDR1 GTSNPN and CDR2 SVGIG come from the germline V gene (reference sequence). Written as DNA, the CDR3 is TGTGCCTGGAGGTCGTCCAAAAACATTCAGTACTTC. This translates into CAWRSSKNIQYF.

V gene TRBV5-1 combines with J gene TRBJ1-2; perhaps TRBD1 as D (6 bases). V dropped 4 bases and J dropped 8 bases, with 21 bases sitting between them. CDR3 size: 15 residues. Germline V gene sequence: CDR1 SGHRS, CDR2 YFSETQ. CDR3 nucleotide sequence: TGCGCCAGCAGCCCAGCGAAACAGGGTCTGGGCGGCTACACCTTC. Protein sequence: CASSPAKQGLGGYTF.

This clone appeared a few times. The rearrangement links TRBV5-4 to TRBJ1-2, with 8 bases matching TRBD1. The CDR3 is 14 amino acids. The germline V gene has CDR1 SGHNT and CDR2 YYREEE (reference sequence). V trimming: 4 bases; J trimming: 8 bases; junction bases outside the gene matches: 10. The CDR3 region is CASSEPGQAGGYTF. CDR3 DNA sequence: TGTGCCAGCAGCGAGCCGGGACAGGCAGGCGGCTACACCTTC.

This clone came up once. The rearrangement uses TRBV5-1 and TRBJ2-5, with TRBD1 matching over 10 bases. The J segment lost 7 bases and the V segment lost 3 bases, leaving 12 bases of the junction unmatched. Germline CDR1 is SGHRS and CDR2 is YFSETQ. The CDR3 is 16 amino acids. CDR3 DNA: TGCGCCAGCAGCTATGGACAGGGGGAACATGGTGGGACCCAGTACTTC. It codes for CASSYGQGEHGGTQYF.

The chain has TRBV6-6 and TRBJ2-7; 11 positions match TRBD1. Germline assignment: CDR1 MNHNY and CDR2 SVGAGI (reference sequence). The CDR3 contains 14 residues. Trimming at V came to 8 bases and at J to 3 bases, leaving 6 bases not matched to a gene. The CDR3 loop is CASRPGTGGYEQYF. In DNA, the CDR3 is TGTGCCAGCCGTCCCGGGACAGGGGGCTACGAGCAGTACTTC.

V gene TRBV7-9 combines with J gene TRBJ1-3; D might be TRBD1 (5 bases). In germline, CDR1 is SEHNR, CDR2 FQNEAQ (reference sequence). CDR3 length: 16 residues. Trimming took 10 bases from V and 0 from J, leaving 19 bases between them. The chain's CDR3 is CAIPRGGSNSGNTIYF. The CDR3 DNA reads as TGTGCCATTCCACGGGGGGGAAGTAACTCTGGAAACACCATATATTTT.

Concerning this clone itself: The same CDR3 is also encoded by other DNA sequences in this sample. V gene TRBV6-5 combines with J gene TRBJ2-2; D might be TRBD1 (5 bases). Between the trimmed V and J ends, which lost 5 bases and 4 bases, there was a span of 8 bases. The V gene's germline CDR1 is MNHEY and CDR2 SVGAGI. The CDR3 totals 13 residues. The CDR3 DNA sequence: TGTGCCAGCAGTAGGGGCCGCACCGGGGAGCTGTTTTTT. Its translation: CASSRGRTGELFF.

The chain links TRBV23-1 to TRBJ2-1, with D possibly matching TRBD1 (5 bases). TRBV23-1 is annotated as an ORF whose role is uncertain. The CDR3 extends over 11 amino acids. The ends were cut back, 9 bases at V and 7 bases at J, with 10 bases in the middle. Here the CDR3 reads CASIKGNEQFF. CDR3 bases: TGCGCCAGTATCAAGGGGAATGAGCAGTTCTTC.

J is TRBJ1-1 and V is TRBV9; possibly TRBD1 for D (5 bases). V was trimmed by 4 bases and J by 3 bases, leaving 13 bases between them. Germline V gives CDR1 SGDLS, CDR2 YYNGEE. The length of the CDR3 is 14 residues. In DNA, the CDR3 is TGTGCCAGCAGCCTTAAGTGGGGGGACACTGAAGCTTTCTTT. Translated, it gives CASSLKWGDTEAFF.

This rearrangement joins TRBV19 to TRBJ2-2, with 9 nucleotides matching TRBD1. The CDR3 is 16 residues long. In germline, CDR1 is LNHDA, CDR2 SQIVND (reference sequence). V lost 9 bases to trimming and J lost 7 bases; unmatched junction nucleotides: 15. The DNA of the CDR3 is TGTGCCAGCTACCGGAGGACCGGGACAGGGTACGGGGAGCTGTTTTTT. Amino acids: CASYRRTGTGYGELFF.

This chain links TRBV6-5 with TRBJ1-2, with TRBD1 matching 8 bases. Germline CDR1 is MNHEY and CDR2 is SVGAGI. V trimming: 6 bases; J trimming: 3 bases; junction bases outside the gene matches: 6. This CDR3 region has 14 residues. In DNA, the CDR3 is TGTGCCAGCAGATCGACAGGGGCGGACTATGGCTACACCTTC. Translation gives CASRSTGADYGYTF.

J is TRBJ2-2 and V is TRBV7-3; D is perhaps TRBD1 or TRBD2 (5 bases each). CDR3 length: 16 residues. Germline V lookup: CDR1 SGHTA, CDR2 FQGTGA. V was trimmed by 5 bases and J by 0 bases, leaving 13 bases between them. The CDR3 region is CASSPYLGANTGELFF. The CDR3 coding sequence is TGTGCCAGCAGCCCTTATTTGGGGGCGAACACCGGGGAGCTGTTTTTT.